The clone carrying this TCR beta chain has a count of ten or more. Its specificity is not known. This sample stems from a study of regulatory T cells in long-lasting Graves disease. Study-level information: Prior antithyroid drug treatment in newly diagnosed Graves' patients lasted under 3 months.

Noted time point: newly diagnosed GD, antithyroid drugs for less than 3 months. The TCR library was made from RNA extracted from PBMCs. Study-wide findings and caveats: There was favoring of TRBV28, TRBJ1-2 and TRBJ2-5 in persistent disease. Persistent Graves' patients showed less TCR diversity than newly diagnosed patients showed.

Arm-PCR with iRepertoire HTBI primers amplified the CDR3 regions for these TCR beta libraries. TCRdb ran MiXCR on the multiplex PCR reads and lists one entry per CDR3 protein. The sample includes roughly 530,000 distinct CDR3 sequences, about 16% of them seen just once. The CDR3 loop spans 13 amino acids. Trimming left V 6 bases short and J 7 bases short, with 13 bases between. Looked up from germline, CDR1 is SNHLY and CDR2 is FYNNEI. The data also belong to a second study, concerning T cells in Graves' hyperthyroidism and ophthalmopathy.

The chain employs TRBV2 and TRBJ1-5; no definite D call. This receptor was identified in a woman aged 35-60 years with Graves disease. The sequences come from peripheral blood mononuclear cells (PBMCs), collected at new diagnosis, from a patient treated with antithyroid drugs. CDR3 sequence reads: CASRGPGGQPQHF. Written as DNA, the CDR3 is TGTGCCAGCAGGGGCCCCGGCGGGCAGCCCCAGCATTTT.